A single sample is the source of the 14 T cell receptor beta chains below, sequenced in a study of T cell clonotyping in hematopoietic cell transplantation. The method was immunoSEQ multiplex PCR; TCRdb's version includes in-frame clones alone and lacks a portion of them. The top ten clones hold 4% to 5% of a sample with roughly 13,000 clones, around 94% of them seen once. Sequencing used PBMCs, obtained 30 days after allogeneic stem cell transplant. These receptors were collected from a male patient aged 60 to 75 who had an allogeneic stem cell transplant from an unrelated donor, so the T cells may come from the graft donor. Some clones in this sample may be carry-over from other donors' samples.

In its sample, this clone was seen once. The chain joins TRBV29-1 to TRBJ1-1; D remains unclear. Trimming cost V 5 bases and J 0 bases, with 13 bases left between them. CDR1 is SQVTM, CDR2 ANQGSEA, per germline. The CDR3 loop spans 14 amino acids. The CDR3, as DNA: TGCAGCGTTTGGTCGCGGGCGTTGAACACTGAAGCTTTCTTT. This encodes CSVWSRALNTEAFF.

The chain is built from TRBV11-2 and TRBJ2-5; the D is unclear. Germline V lookup: CDR1 SGHAT, CDR2 FQNNGV. Trimming pared 5 bases from V and 5 bases from J, leaving 18 bases between. The CDR3 has 15 amino acids. The CDR3 loop is CASSRGSPRLETQYF. The CDR3 DNA follows: TGTGCCAGCAGCAGAGGATCCCCTCGACTGGAGACCCAGTACTTC.

The chain couples TRBV7-2 to TRBJ2-2, with TRBD1 matching 8 bases. The ends lost 2 bases at V and 7 bases at J; junction bases unmatched: 6. Germline V gives CDR1 SGHTA, CDR2 FQGNSA. CDR3 length equals 15 residues. Written as DNA, the CDR3 is TGTGCCAGCAGCTTAATACAGGGGGAAAACGGGGAGCTGTTTTTT. Protein sequence: CASSLIQGENGELFF.

DNA of the CDR3: TGTGCCAGCAGTTTGAAGGTGAACACTGAAGCTTTCTTT. Protein sequence: CASSLKVNTEAFF. The chain recombines TRBV27 with TRBJ1-1, with D hard to call. Germline V lookup: CDR1 MNHEY, CDR2 SMNVEV (reference sequence). V was clipped by 3 bases and J by 0 bases, with 5 bases between them. The CDR3 extends over 13 amino acids.

The count of this clone is one. The rearrangement joins TRBV28 to TRBJ2-7; D ambiguous. The V and J ends lost 5 bases and 6 bases respectively, with 11 bases between them. Germline V gene data show CDR1 as MDHEN and CDR2 as SYDVKM. CDR3 length: 12 residues. CDR3 DNA: TGTGCCAGCAGTCTCCCTCATGGCGAGCAGTACTTC. It is translated as CASSLPHGEQYF. The variable domain in full, completed from reference TRBV28 and TRBJ2-7, reads DVKVTQSSRYLVKRTGEKVFLECVQDMDHENMFWYRQDPGLGLRLIYFSYDVKMKEKGDIPEGYSVSREKKERFSLILESASTNQTSMYLCASSLPHGEQYFGPGTRLTVT.

V and J are TRBV5-1 and TRBJ2-7; D unresolved. Germline V gives CDR1 SGHRS, CDR2 YFSETQ. The CDR3 has 14 amino acids. V lost 0 bases and J lost 0, with 7 bases in between. The CDR3 nucleotides read TGCGCCAGCAGCTTGGCCCTGCCCTCCTACGAGCAGTACTTC. Protein sequence: CASSLALPSYEQYF.

The CDR3 here is CASSSLPGTAYEQYF. CDR3 DNA: TGTGCCAGCAGCTCCCTTCCCGGGACCGCCTACGAGCAGTACTTC. This chain links TRBV7-6 with TRBJ2-7; D tentatively reads TRBD1 or TRBD2 (5 bases each). V was shortened by 4 bases and J by 2 bases, with 15 bases between the two germline ends. Germline V gene data show CDR1 as SGHVS and CDR2 as FNYEAQ. CDR3 size: 15 residues.

The V gene is TRBV4-3, the J gene TRBJ1-2, with D possibly TRBD1 on 6 matching bases. The V and J ends lost 1 base and 5 bases respectively, with 14 bases between them. The CDR3 has 15 amino acids. Germline CDR1 LGHNA, CDR2 YSLEER. The DNA of the CDR3 is TGCGCCAGCAGCCAAGGACGGGGGGCGCGGTATGGCTACACCTTC. Translation: CASSQGRGARYGYTF.

The chain is built from TRBV14 and TRBJ2-7, with D maybe TRBD1 (5 bases). CDR1 is SGHDN, CDR2 FVKESK, per germline. This CDR3 contains 16 residues. Trimming removed 1 base from V and 2 bases from J, with 15 bases in between. The CDR3 region has the DNA TGTGCCAGCAGCCAAGCCAGTTTACAGGTAACCTACGAGCAGTACTTC. Its protein is CASSQASLQVTYEQYF.

The CDR3 reads CASSSTGGYNSPLHF. The CDR3 nucleotides are TGTGCCAGCAGTTCTACAGGGGGATATAATTCACCCCTCCACTTT. The chain joins TRBV6-6 to TRBJ1-6; 8 nucleotides align to TRBD1. J was trimmed by 4 bases and V by 4 bases; bases with no gene match: 3. CDR3 size: 15 residues. CDR1 and CDR2 from the germline V gene are MNHNY and SVGAGI (reference sequence).

V and J are TRBV9 and TRBJ1-1; D unresolved. The CDR3 is made up of 13 amino acids. The germline V gene has CDR1 SGDLS and CDR2 YYNGEE. V lost 1 base, J lost 1 base, and 5 bases lay in between. The CDR3 sequence: CASSVSSNTEAFF. DNA of the CDR3: TGTGCCAGCAGCGTATCGTCGAACACTGAAGCTTTCTTT. Supplemented by reference TRBV9 and TRBJ1-1, the full variable domain reads DSGVTQTPKHLITATGQRVTLRCSPRSGDLSVYWYQQSLDQGLQFLIQYYNGEERAKGNILERFSAQQFPDLHSELNLSSLELGDSALYFCASSVSSNTEAFFGQGTRLTVV.

This clone was counted once. The rearrangement uses TRBV10-3 and TRBJ1-6; no clear D gene. The germline gives CDR1 ENHRY, CDR2 SYGVKD. The CDR3 sequence is 15 residues long. Trimming removed 0 bases from V and 6 bases from J, with 9 bases in between. CDR3 nucleotide sequence: TGTGCCATCAGTGAGTCGGAGAGGCCTAATTCACCCCTCCACTTT. Translating gives CAISESERPNSPLHF.

In nucleotides, the CDR3 is TGTGCCAGCAGCACCACAGGGGGCTTCTATGGCTACACCTTC. Translation: CASSTTGGFYGYTF. V and J are TRBV6-5 and TRBJ1-2, with TRBD1 identical over 9 bases. Looked up from germline, CDR1 is MNHEY and CDR2 is SVGAGI. V shed 6 bases, J shed 4 bases, and the junction held 6 bases outside the gene matches. The CDR3 totals 14 residues.

This clone is large (0.1 to 1%). The chain combines TRBV7-2 with TRBJ1-2; tentative D call: TRBD1 (5 bases). The CDR3 sequence is 15 residues long. Trimming removed 3 bases from V and 2 bases from J, with 13 bases in between. CDR1 is SGHTA, CDR2 FQGNSA, per germline. The CDR3, as DNA: TGTGCCAGCAGCTTGAACCGACAGCCGAACTATGGCTACACCTTC. It codes for CASSLNRQPNYGYTF.